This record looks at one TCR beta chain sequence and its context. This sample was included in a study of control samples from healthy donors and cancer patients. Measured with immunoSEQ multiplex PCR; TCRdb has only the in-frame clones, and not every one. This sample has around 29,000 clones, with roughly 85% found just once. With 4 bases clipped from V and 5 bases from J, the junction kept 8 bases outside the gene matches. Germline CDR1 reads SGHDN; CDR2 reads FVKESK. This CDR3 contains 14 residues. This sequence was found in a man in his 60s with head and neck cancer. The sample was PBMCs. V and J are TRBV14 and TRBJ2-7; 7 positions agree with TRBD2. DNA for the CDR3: TGTGCCAGCAGCCGCGGACTAGTAGCCCACGAGCAGTACTTC. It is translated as CASSRGLVAHEQYF.